In its sample, the clone carrying this T cell receptor beta chain was seen many times. This sample was taken from a study of neurological immune-mediated disorders. Regarding time point: longitudinal time-point 1 (baseline). The germline CDR1 and CDR2 sequences are SGHDT and YYEEEE. The CDR3 spans 16 residues. Unmatched junction bases numbered 10, after V lost 0 bases and J lost 9 bases. One entry per CDR3 protein, called by TCRdb with MiXCR from the 5' RACE reads. The sample records over 70,000 distinct CDR3 sequences, about a tenth being singletons. This chain joins TRBV5-6 and TRBJ2-1; the match to TRBD2 covers 9 bases. The sequencing input was PBMCs. The receptor's source is a man aged 25 to 45 in good health. CDR3 residues: CASSLGSSGMESEQFF. The CDR3 DNA follows: TGTGCCAGCAGCTTGGGGTCTAGCGGGATGGAGAGTGAGCAGTTCTTC.